This T cell receptor (beta chain) was documented in a study of T cell responses to AZD1222 COVID-19 vaccine. Between the trimmed V and J ends, which lost 0 bases and 3 bases, there was a span of 14 bases. CDR3 size: 16 residues. Germline CDR1 reads LGHNA; CDR2 reads YSLEER. TCRdb's copy holds only in-frame clones and misses some; the assay was immunoSEQ multiplex PCR. The sample holds more than 150,000 clones, about 92% seen once. V gene TRBV4-3 combines with J gene TRBJ2-5; a weak D match, TRBD1 (5 bases). The TCR originated in an adult in good health. The specimen comprised peripheral blood, sampled on day 0 of AZD1222 vaccination. CDR3 residues: CASSQDRTGGEETQYF. CDR3 in DNA: TGCGCCAGCAGCCAAGATAGAACAGGCGGAGAAGAGACCCAGTACTTC.